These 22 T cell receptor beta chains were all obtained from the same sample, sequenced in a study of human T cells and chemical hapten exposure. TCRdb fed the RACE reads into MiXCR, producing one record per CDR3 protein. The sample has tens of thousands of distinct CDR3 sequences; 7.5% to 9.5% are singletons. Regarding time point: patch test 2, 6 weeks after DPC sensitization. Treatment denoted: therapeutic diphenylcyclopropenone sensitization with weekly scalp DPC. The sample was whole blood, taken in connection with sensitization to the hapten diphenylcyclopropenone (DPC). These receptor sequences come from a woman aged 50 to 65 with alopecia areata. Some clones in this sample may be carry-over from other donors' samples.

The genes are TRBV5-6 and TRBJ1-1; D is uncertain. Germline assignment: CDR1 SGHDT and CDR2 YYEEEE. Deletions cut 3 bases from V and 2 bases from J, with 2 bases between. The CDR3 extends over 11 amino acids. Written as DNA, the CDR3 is TGTGCCAGCAGCTGTAACACTGAAGCTTTCTTT. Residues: CASSCNTEAFF. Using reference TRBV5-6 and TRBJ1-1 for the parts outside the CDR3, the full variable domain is DAGVTQSPTHLIKTRGQQVTLRCSPKSGHDTVSWYQQALGQGPQFIFQYYEEEERQRGNFPDRFSGHQFPNYSSELNVNALLLGDSALYLCASSCNTEAFFGQGTRLTVV.

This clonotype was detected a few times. CDR3: CASSSSGRGPYEQYF. CDR3 sequence (DNA): TGTGCCAGCAGTTCTAGCGGGAGGGGTCCTTACGAGCAGTACTTC. V gene TRBV5-4 combines with J gene TRBJ2-7, with 12 positions matching TRBD2. Germline V gives CDR1 SGHNT, CDR2 YYREEE (reference sequence). Trimming cost V 5 bases and J 4 bases; bases outside gene matches: 7. The CDR3 spans 15 residues.

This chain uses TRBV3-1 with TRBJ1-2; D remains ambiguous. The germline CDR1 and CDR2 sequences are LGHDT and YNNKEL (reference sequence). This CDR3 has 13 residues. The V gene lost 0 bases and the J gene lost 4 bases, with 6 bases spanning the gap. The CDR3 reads CASSQDPLYGYTF. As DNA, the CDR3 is TGTGCCAGCAGCCAAGATCCGCTCTATGGCTACACCTTC.

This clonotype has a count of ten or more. The CDR3 here is CASSHGISGGAVDTQYF. In DNA form, the CDR3 reads TGCGCCAGCAGCCATGGCATTAGCGGGGGGGCGGTAGATACGCAGTATTTT. The rearrangement links TRBV4-1 to TRBJ2-3, with 11 bases fitting TRBD2. Germline CDR1 MGHRA, CDR2 YSYEKL. Trimming at V came to 3 bases and at J to 5 bases, leaving 10 bases not matched to a gene. The CDR3 has 17 residues.

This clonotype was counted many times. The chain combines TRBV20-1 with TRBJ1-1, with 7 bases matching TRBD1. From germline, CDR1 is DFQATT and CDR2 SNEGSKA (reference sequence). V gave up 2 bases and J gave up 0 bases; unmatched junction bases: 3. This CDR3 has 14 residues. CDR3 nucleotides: TGCAGTGCTAGAAAGGGGGCAGTGAACACTGAAGCTTTCTTT. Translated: CSARKGAVNTEAFF.

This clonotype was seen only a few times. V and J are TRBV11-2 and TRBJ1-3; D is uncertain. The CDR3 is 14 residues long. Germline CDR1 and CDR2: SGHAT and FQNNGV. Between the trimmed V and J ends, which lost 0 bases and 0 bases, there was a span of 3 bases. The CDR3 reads CASSLERSGNTIYF. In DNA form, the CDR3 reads TGTGCCAGCAGCTTAGAACGCTCTGGAAACACCATATATTTT.

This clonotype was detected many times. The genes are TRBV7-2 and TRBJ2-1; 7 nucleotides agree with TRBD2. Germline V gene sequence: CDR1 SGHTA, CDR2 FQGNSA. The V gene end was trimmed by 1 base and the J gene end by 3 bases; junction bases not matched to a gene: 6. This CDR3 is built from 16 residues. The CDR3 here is CASSLGGGRVYNEQFF. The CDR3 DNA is TGTGCCAGCAGCTTAGGGGGGGGAAGGGTCTACAATGAGCAGTTCTTC.

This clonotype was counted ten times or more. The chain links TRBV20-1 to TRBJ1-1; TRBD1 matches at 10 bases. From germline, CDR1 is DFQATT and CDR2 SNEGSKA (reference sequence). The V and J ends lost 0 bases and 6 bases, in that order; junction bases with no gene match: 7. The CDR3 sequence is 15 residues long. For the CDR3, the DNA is TGCAGTGCTAGAGACCCCAGACAGGGGGCCGCTGAAGCTTTCTTT. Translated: CSARDPRQGAAEAFF.

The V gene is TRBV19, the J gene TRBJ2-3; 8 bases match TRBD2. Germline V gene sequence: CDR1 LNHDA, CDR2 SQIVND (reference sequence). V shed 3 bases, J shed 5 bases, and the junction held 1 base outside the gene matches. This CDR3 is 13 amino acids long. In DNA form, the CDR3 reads TGTGCCAGTAGTATGGGACTAGTAGATACGCAGTATTTT. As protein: CASSMGLVDTQYF.

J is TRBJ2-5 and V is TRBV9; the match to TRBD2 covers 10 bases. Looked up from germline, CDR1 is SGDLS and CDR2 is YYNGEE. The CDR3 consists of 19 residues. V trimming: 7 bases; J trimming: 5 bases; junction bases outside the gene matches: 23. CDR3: CASGDSRTSGAWGRETQYF. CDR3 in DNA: TGTGCCAGCGGCGATTCTAGGACTAGCGGTGCTTGGGGACGCGAGACCCAGTACTTC.

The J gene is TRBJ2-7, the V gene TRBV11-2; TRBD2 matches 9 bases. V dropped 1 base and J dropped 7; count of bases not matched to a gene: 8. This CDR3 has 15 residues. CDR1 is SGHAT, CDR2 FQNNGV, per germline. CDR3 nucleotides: TGTGCCAGCAGCTTAGTCGGCGGGGGGGCCGGGGAGCAGTACTTC. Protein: CASSLVGGGAGEQYF.

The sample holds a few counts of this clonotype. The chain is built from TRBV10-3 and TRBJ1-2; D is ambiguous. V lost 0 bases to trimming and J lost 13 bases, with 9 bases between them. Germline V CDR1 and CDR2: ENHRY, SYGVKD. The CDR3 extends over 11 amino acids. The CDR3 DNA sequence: TGTGCCATCAGTGAGTCGCTGGTTTTCACCTTC. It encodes CAISESLVFTF.

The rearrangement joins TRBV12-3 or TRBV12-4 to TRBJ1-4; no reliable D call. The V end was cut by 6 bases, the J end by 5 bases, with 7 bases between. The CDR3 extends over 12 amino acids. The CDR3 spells CASSFGNEKLFF. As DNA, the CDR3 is TGTGCCAGCAGCTTTGGGAATGAAAAACTGTTTTTT.

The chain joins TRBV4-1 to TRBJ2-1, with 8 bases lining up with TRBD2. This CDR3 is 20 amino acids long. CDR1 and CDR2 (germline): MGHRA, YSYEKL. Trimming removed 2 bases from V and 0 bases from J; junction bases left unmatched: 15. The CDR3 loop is CASSQFETSVAQSSYNEQFF. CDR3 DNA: TGCGCCAGCAGCCAATTTGAGACTAGCGTTGCCCAAAGCTCCTACAATGAGCAGTTCTTC.

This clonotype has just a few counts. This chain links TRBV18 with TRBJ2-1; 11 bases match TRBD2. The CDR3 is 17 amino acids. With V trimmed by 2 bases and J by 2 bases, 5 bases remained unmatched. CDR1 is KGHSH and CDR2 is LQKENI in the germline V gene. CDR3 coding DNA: TGTGCCAGCTCACCAAGCCTAGCGGGGGGAACCTACAATGAGCAGTTCTTC. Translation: CASSPSLAGGTYNEQFF.

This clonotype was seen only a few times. The CDR3 nucleotides are TGTGCCAGCAGCTTGGGAGCGGGAGTAGGGACCGGGGAGCTGTTTTTT. Translating gives CASSLGAGVGTGELFF. V usage is TRBV5-4 and J usage is TRBJ2-2, with 8 bases fitting TRBD2. Trimming removed 0 bases from V and 5 bases from J; junction bases left unmatched: 6. The germline CDR1 and CDR2 sequences are SGHNT and YYREEE (reference sequence). The CDR3 runs 16 residues.

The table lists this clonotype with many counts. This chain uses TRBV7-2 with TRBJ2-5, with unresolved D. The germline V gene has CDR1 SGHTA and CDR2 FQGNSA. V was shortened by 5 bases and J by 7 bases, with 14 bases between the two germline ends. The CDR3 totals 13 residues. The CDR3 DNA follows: TGTGCCAGCAGCGAGAGATCGGCACGGACCCAGTACTTC. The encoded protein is CASSERSARTQYF. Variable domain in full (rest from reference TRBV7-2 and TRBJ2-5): GAGVSQSPSNKVTEKGKDVELRCDPISGHTALYWYRQSLGQGLEFLIYFQGNSAPDKSGLPSDRFSAERTGGSVSTLTIQRTQQEDSAVYLCASSERSARTQYFGPGTRLLVL.

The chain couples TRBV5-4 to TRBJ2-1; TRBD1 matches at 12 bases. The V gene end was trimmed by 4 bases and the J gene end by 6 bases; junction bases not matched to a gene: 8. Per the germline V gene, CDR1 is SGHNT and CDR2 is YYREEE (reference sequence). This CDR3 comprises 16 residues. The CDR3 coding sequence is TGTGCCAGCAGCCTTCCGGGACAGGGGGCCTCCAATGAGCAGTTCTTC. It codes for CASSLPGQGASNEQFF.

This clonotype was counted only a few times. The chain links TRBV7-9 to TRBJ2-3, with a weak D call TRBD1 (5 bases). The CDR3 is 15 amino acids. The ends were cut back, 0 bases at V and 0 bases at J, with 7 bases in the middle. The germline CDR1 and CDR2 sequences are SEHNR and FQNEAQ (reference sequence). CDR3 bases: TGTGCCAGCAGCTTAGCCGACAGTAGCACAGATACGCAGTATTTT. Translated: CASSLADSSTDTQYF.

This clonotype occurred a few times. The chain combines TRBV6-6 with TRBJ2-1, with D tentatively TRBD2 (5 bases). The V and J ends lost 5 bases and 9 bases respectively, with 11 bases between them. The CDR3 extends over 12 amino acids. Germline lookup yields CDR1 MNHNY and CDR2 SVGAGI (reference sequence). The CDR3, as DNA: TGTGCCAGCAGTCCGACTACCCGTGAGCAGTTCTTC. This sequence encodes CASSPTTREQFF.

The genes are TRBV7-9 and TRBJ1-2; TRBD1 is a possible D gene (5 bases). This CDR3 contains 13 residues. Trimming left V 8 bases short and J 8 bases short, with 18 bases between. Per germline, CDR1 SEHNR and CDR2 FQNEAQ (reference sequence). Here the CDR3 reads CASHIMGQGGYTF. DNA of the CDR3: TGTGCCAGCCACATTATGGGGCAGGGCGGCTACACCTTC.

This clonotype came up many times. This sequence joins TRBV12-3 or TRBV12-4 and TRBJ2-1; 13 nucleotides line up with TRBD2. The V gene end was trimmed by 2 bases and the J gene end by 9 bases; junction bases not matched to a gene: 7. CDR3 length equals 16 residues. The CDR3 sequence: CASSLTHGLAGAEQFF. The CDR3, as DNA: TGTGCCAGCAGTTTAACCCACGGACTAGCGGGAGCTGAGCAGTTCTTC.